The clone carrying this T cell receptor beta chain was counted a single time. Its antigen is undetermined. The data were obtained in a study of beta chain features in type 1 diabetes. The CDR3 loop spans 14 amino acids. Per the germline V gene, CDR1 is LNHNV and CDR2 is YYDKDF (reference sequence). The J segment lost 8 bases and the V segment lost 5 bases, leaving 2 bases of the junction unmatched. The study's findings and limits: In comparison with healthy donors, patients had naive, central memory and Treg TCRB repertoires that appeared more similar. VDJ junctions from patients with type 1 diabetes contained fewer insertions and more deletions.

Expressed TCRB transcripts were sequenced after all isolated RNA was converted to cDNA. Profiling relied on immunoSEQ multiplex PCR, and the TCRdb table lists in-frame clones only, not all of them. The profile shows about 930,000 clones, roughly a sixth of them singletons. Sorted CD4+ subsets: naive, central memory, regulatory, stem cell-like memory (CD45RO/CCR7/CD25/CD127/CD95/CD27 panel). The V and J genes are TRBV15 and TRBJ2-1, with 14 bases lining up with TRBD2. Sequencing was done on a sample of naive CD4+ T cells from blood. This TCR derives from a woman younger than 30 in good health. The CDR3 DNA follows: TGTGCCACCAGCTTGGGACTAGCGGGAGATGAGCAGTTCTTC. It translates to CATSLGLAGDEQFF.